The clone carrying this TCR beta chain was counted a single time. Its specificity is unknown. The sample is drawn from a study of untreated major depressive disorder. Broader study findings: Only three preselected Vbeta families were compared in sequencing.

Trimming shortened V by 6 bases and J by 7 bases, and 19 bases separated the two germline ends. There are 15 residues in the CDR3. Germline CDR1 is MNHEY and CDR2 is SMNVEV (reference sequence). Sequencing was performed with immunoSEQ multiplex PCR; in TCRdb, only in-frame clones are kept and a portion is missing. The sample has over 20,000 clones; about 93% are singletons. The donors were all European-descended. Blood, about 30 ml, was drawn into EDTA tubes. Typically approximately 95% of enriched cells were CD4+. The sequenced sample was CD4+ T cells from PBMCs. The rearrangement uses TRBV27 and TRBJ2-1; a weak D match, TRBD2 (6 bases). The sequence came from a man younger than 45 in good health. The CDR3: CASRISGSAGNEQFF. CDR3 DNA sequence: TGTGCCAGCAGAATATCGGGCTCCGCGGGGAATGAGCAGTTCTTC.